Below, 5 T cell receptor beta chains from the same sample are listed, as sequenced in a study of identical twins. TCRdb recomputed calls from the 5' RACE reads with MiXCR, one row per CDR3 protein. Of some 1,600,000 distinct CDR3 sequences listed, 32% were seen once; the top ten hold around 0.25%. Input material: cord blood. The receptors were gathered from a newborn girl in good health.

About this clonotype itself: A clone one base away is much larger, so this may be a read error. V usage is TRBV12-3 or TRBV12-4 and J usage is TRBJ1-5, with a weak D call TRBD1 (6 bases). V was pared by 5 bases and J by 7 bases, with 15 bases between. CDR3 length: 14 amino acids. In nucleotides, the CDR3 is TGTGCCAGCAGTGTGGGGCAGGGGAGGCAGCCCCAGCATTTT. Translating it yields CASSVGQGRQPQHF.

The chain links TRBV6-2 or TRBV6-3 to TRBJ2-5, with TRBD2 matching over 9 bases. The CDR3 runs to 15 residues. CDR1 is MNHEY, CDR2 SVGEGT, per germline. Germline trimming cut 6 bases from V and 11 bases from J; bases unmatched to any gene: 16. CDR3 sequence: CASSQQRGDYNEQYF. CDR3 nucleotides: TGTGCCAGCAGCCAACAGCGGGGGGACTACAATGAGCAGTACTTC.

This chain connects TRBV6-5 to TRBJ1-4, with TRBD1 identical over 7 bases. V dropped 3 bases and J dropped 8; count of bases not matched to a gene: 9. This CDR3 comprises 15 residues. The germline V gene encodes CDR1 MNHEY and CDR2 SVGAGI. The CDR3: CASSYGGDRGEKLFF. CDR3 nucleotides: TGTGCCAGCAGTTATGGTGGGGACAGAGGAGAAAAACTGTTTTTT.

The chain uses TRBV28 and TRBJ2-3, with 7 positions matching TRBD2. V dropped 5 bases and J dropped 2; count of bases not matched to a gene: 7. The CDR3 consists of 15 residues. The germline CDR1 and CDR2 sequences are MDHEN and SYDVKM. The CDR3, as DNA: TGTGCCAGCAGTCTAGCGGAACTAATCACAGATACGCAGTATTTT. Translated, it gives CASSLAELITDTQYF.

V usage is TRBV27 and J usage is TRBJ1-1; tentative D call: TRBD1 (5 bases). Per the germline V gene, CDR1 is MNHEY and CDR2 is SMNVEV (reference sequence). The germline V and J ends were trimmed by 7 bases and 1 base, with 13 bases remaining between them. The CDR3 is made up of 14 amino acids. The CDR3: CASKKQGENTEAFF. CDR3 bases: TGTGCCAGCAAAAAGCAGGGAGAGAACACTGAAGCTTTCTTT.